This T cell receptor beta chain comes out of a study of human T cells and chemical hapten exposure. Specified time point: patch test 1, 2 weeks after DPC sensitization. Regarding treatment: therapeutic diphenylcyclopropenone sensitization with weekly scalp DPC. Original analysis: Samples had a median of approximately 89,000 TCRs, ranging about 20,000 to 750,000. A single record per CDR3 protein comes from TCRdb applying MiXCR to the RACE reads. The V and J calls come from TCRdb's annotation, not from the publication. This table holds about 360,000 distinct CDR3 sequences, approximately 6.9% found once. Germline CDR1 is LNHNV and CDR2 is YYDKDF (reference sequence). Trimming cost V 1 base and J 2 bases; bases outside gene matches: 3. CDR3 length: 15 residues.

The starting material was whole blood, obtained in connection with sensitization to the hapten diphenylcyclopropenone (DPC). The chain is built from TRBV15 and TRBJ2-7, with 9 bases matching TRBD1. The TCR was taken from a woman aged 18-29 years with alopecia areata. Some clones in this sample may be carry-over from other donors' samples. The DNA for the CDR3 is TGTGCCACCAGCAGAGCAGGACAGGGGACCTACGAGCAGTACTTC. It encodes CATSRAGQGTYEQYF. Variable domain in full (rest from reference TRBV15 and TRBJ2-7): DAMVIQNPRYQVTQFGKPVTLSCSQTLNHNVMYWYQQKSSQAPKLLFHYYDKDFNNEADTPDNFQSRRPNTSFCFLDIRSPGLGDTAMYLCATSRAGQGTYEQYFGPGTRLTVT.